The 6 T cell receptor beta chains given below trace back to one sample, sequenced in a study of blood T cell repertoires in COVID-19. Sequencing used immunoSEQ multiplex PCR; TCRdb keeps in-frame clones, though not all of them. The data contain more than 400,000 clones, 80% to 95% of them singletons. What was sequenced was PBMCs or T cells enriched from blood (not recorded which). The source of these receptors is a man between 18 and 35 years old who had recovered from COVID-19.

This chain links TRBV27 with TRBJ2-7; TRBD2 aligns across 8 bases. In germline, CDR1 is MNHEY, CDR2 SMNVEV (reference sequence). The J segment lost 2 bases and the V segment lost 3 bases, leaving 3 bases of the junction unmatched. CDR3 length: 14 amino acids. DNA for the CDR3: TGTGCCAGCAGTTTTACTAGCGGCGCCTACGAGCAGTACTTC. Its translation is CASSFTSGAYEQYF.

J is TRBJ2-6 and V is TRBV19; maybe TRBD1 (6 bases). V lost 5 bases and J lost 4, with 9 bases in between. CDR1 is LNHDA, CDR2 SQIVND, per germline (reference sequence). This CDR3 contains 14 residues. The CDR3, as DNA: TGTGCCAGTAGTCCAGGGGCAGGGGCCAACGTCCTGACTTTC. This gives the protein CASSPGAGANVLTF.

J is TRBJ1-1 and V is TRBV29-1; D ambiguous. Germline V gene sequence: CDR1 SQVTM, CDR2 ANQGSEA. V was pared by 2 bases and J by 3 bases, with 10 bases between. The CDR3 runs 13 residues. The CDR3 nucleotides read TGCAGCGTTGAATCGTGGGAGGACACTGAAGCTTTCTTT. Residues: CSVESWEDTEAFF. The entire variable domain, with the rest obtained from reference TRBV29-1 and TRBJ1-1, is as follows: SAVISQKPSRDICQRGTSLTIQCQVDSQVTMMFWYRQQPGQSLTLIATANQGSEATYESGFVIDKFPISRPNLTFSTLTVSNMSPEDSSIYLCSVESWEDTEAFFGQGTRLTVV.

V gene TRBV9 combines with J gene TRBJ1-1; possibly TRBD1 for D (5 bases). The CDR3 length is 14 residues. Between the trimmed V and J ends, which lost 1 base and 6 bases, there was a span of 13 bases. Germline lookup yields CDR1 SGDLS and CDR2 YYNGEE. The CDR3 DNA sequence: TGTGCCAGCAGCGTACGCCCGGGAGGGGCTGAAGCTTTCTTT. This translates into CASSVRPGGAEAFF.

A note on this clone: Other nucleotide sequences from this sample produce the same CDR3. The genes are TRBV6-5 and TRBJ1-1; possible D gene TRBD1, 5 bases. The germline V and J ends were trimmed by 3 bases and 3 bases, with 8 bases remaining between them. This CDR3 has 13 residues. Germline-derived CDR1 and CDR2 are MNHEY and SVGAGI. CDR3 DNA: TGTGCCAGCAGTTATTCCAGGGACACTGAAGCTTTCTTT. Protein product: CASSYSRDTEAFF.

The J gene is TRBJ1-5, the V gene TRBV5-6; D might be TRBD1 (5 bases). In germline, CDR1 is SGHDT, CDR2 YYEEEE. CDR3 size: 13 residues. Trimming cost V 2 bases and J 6 bases, with 9 bases left between them. The CDR3 loop reads CASSLGGAQPQHF. CDR3 coding DNA: TGTGCCAGCAGCTTAGGAGGGGCTCAGCCCCAGCATTTT.